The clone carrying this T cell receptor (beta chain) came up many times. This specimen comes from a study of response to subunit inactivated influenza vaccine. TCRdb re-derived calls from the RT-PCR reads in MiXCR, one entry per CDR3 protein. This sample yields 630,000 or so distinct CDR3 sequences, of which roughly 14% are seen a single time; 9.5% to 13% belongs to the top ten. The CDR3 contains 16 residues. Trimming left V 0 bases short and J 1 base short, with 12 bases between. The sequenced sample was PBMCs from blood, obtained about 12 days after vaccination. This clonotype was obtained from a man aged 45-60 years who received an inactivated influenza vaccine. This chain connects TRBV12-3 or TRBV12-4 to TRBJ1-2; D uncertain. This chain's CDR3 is CASSLAPVQDNYGYTF. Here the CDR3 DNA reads TGTGCCAGCAGTTTAGCACCAGTCCAGGATAACTATGGCTACACCTTC.